This TCR beta chain was recorded in a study of blood T cell repertoires in COVID-19. Study context: Acute and convalescent COVID-19 specimens originated in the United States, Italy and Spain.

Losses at the gene ends were 3 bases for V and 3 bases for J; bases not matched to a gene: 14. The CDR3 length is 18 residues. Germline V gene data show CDR1 as LNHDA and CDR2 as SQIVND (reference sequence). Study members were between roughly 18 and 89 years old and lived in fewer than 30 US regions. Cohorts were based on clinical histories the participants reported. Assay used: immunoSEQ multiplex PCR; TCRdb lists only in-frame clones, some missing. The sample comprises 250,000 to 300,000 clones, around 93% of which are singletons, and approximately 1.2% rests with the top ten. V gene TRBV19 combines with J gene TRBJ1-5; 7 nucleotides align to TRBD1. The origin of this receptor is a human donor in a cohort exposed to, infected with or recovered from COVID-19 (not recorded which). The donor label of this sample is uncertain. The sequenced sample was PBMCs or T cells enriched from blood (not recorded which). The CDR3 sequence is CASSISRGKGGDNQPQHF. CDR3 in DNA: TGTGCCAGTAGTATTTCCCGAGGTAAAGGGGGCGACAATCAGCCCCAGCATTTT.